The TCR beta chain described here comes from a study of shared clonotypes between healthy human individuals. Across the study: Each donor had three CD4 naive, three CD4 memory, two CD8 naive and one CD8 memory plate.

Profiled with immunoSEQ multiplex PCR; TCRdb holds only in-frame clones, not every one. This table holds some 500,000 clones, 90% to 97% found once. This CDR3 has 15 residues. The germline V and J ends were trimmed by 4 bases and 4 bases, with 14 bases remaining between them. Germline values: CDR1 MDHEN, CDR2 SYDVKM. Notes on this clone: Its antigen is still unknown.

Investigators divided CD4+ cells into CD45RA+ naive and CD45RA-negative memory subsets. Study-level points and caveats: Donor clonotype sharing was expected to depend on sequencing depth. Between a handful of donors, naive CD4 clonotypes were shared at a level of about 5%.

The material sequenced was naive CD4+ T cells sorted from blood. Subset: CD45RA+ positively selected. This sequence originates from a woman between 25 and 40 years old in good health. This chain uses TRBV28 with TRBJ2-1; no reliable D call. CDR3 nucleotide sequence: TGTGCCAGCAGTTCCGGGTTCCCATCGTACAATGAGCAGTTCTTC. Translating it yields CASSSGFPSYNEQFF.